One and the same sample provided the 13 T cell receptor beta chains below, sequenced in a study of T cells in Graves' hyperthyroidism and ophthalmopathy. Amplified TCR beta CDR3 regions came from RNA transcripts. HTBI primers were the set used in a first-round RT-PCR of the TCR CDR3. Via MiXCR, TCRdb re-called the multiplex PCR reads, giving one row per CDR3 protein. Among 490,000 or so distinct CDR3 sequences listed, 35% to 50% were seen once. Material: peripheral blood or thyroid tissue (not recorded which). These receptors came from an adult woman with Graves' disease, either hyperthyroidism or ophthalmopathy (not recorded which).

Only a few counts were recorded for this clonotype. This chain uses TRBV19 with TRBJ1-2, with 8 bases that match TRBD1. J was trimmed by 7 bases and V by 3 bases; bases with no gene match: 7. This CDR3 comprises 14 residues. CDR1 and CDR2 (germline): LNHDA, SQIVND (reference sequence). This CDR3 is CASSIQGASSGYTF. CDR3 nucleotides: TGTGCCAGTAGTATCCAGGGGGCTTCCAGTGGCTACACCTTC.

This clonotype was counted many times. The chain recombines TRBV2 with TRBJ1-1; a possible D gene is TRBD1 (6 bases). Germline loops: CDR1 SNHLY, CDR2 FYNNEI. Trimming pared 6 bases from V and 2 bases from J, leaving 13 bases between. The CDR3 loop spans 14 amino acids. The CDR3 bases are TGTGCCAGCAGCGAAACAGGGCTCAACACTGAAGCTTTCTTT. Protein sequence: CASSETGLNTEAFF.

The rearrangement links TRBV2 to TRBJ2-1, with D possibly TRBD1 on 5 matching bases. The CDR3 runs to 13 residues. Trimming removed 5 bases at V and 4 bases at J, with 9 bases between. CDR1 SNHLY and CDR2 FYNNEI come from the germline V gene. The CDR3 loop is CASSRPGYNEQFF. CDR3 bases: TGTGCCAGCAGTCGACCAGGGTACAATGAGCAGTTCTTC.

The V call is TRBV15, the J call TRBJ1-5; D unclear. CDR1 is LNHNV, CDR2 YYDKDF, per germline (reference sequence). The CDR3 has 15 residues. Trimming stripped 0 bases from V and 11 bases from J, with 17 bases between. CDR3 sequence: CATSRDPQLAETQHF. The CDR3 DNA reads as TGTGCCACCAGCAGAGACCCCCAGCTGGCAGAGACCCAGCATTTT.

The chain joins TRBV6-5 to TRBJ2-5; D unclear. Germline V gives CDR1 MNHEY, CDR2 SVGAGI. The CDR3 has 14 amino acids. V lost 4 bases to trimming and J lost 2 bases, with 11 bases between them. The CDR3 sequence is CASSFRETQETQYF. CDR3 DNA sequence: TGTGCCAGCAGTTTCCGAGAAACTCAAGAGACCCAGTACTTC.

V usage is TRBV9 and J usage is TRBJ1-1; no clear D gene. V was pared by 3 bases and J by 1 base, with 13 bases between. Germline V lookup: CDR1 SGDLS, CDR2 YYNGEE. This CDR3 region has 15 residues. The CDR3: CASSGGPGPNTEAFF. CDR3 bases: TGTGCCAGCAGCGGAGGCCCGGGCCCGAACACTGAAGCTTTCTTT.

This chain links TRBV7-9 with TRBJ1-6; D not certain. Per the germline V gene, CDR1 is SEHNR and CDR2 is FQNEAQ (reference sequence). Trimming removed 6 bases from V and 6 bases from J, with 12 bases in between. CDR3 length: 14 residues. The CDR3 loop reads CASSPDKSNSPLHF. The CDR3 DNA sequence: TGTGCCAGCAGTCCTGACAAGTCTAATTCACCCCTCCACTTT.

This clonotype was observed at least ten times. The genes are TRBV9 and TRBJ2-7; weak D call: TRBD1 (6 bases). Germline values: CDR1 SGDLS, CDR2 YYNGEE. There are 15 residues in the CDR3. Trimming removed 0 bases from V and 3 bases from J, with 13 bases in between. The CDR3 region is CASSVEGDTYYEQYF. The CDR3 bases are TGTGCCAGCAGCGTAGAGGGGGACACGTACTACGAGCAGTACTTC.

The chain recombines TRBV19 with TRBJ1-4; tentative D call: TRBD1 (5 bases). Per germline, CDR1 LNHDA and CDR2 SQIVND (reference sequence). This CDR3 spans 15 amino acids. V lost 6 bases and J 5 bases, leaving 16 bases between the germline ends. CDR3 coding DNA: TGTGCCAGTAGGGGCCAACAGGACTTAAATGAAAAACTGTTTTTT. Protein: CASRGQQDLNEKLFF. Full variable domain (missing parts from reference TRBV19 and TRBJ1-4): DGGITQSPKYLFRKEGQNVTLSCEQNLNHDAMYWYRQDPGQGLRLIYYSQIVNDFQKGDIAEGYSVSREKKESFPLTVTSAQKNPTAFYLCASRGQQDLNEKLFFGSGTQLSVL.

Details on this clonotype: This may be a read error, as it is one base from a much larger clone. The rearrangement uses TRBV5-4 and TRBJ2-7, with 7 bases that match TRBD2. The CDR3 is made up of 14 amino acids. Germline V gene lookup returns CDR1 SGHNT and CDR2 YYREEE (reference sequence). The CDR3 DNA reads TGTGCCAGCTTGGATGGGACTACTTCCTACGAGCAGTGCTTC. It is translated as CASLDGTTSYEQCF.

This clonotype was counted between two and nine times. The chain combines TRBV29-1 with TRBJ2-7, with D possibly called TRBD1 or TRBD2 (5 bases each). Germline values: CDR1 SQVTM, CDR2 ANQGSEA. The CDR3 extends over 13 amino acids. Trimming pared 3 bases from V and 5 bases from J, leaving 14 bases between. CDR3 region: CSVEQGRSNEQYF. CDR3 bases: TGCAGCGTTGAGCAGGGACGGTCCAACGAGCAGTACTTC.

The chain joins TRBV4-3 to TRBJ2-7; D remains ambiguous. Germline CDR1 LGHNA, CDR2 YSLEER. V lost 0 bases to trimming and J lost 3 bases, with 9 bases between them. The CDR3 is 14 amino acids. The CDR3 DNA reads TGCGCCAGCAGCCAAGATAGGTGGAGCTACGAGCAGTACTTC. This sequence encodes CASSQDRWSYEQYF.

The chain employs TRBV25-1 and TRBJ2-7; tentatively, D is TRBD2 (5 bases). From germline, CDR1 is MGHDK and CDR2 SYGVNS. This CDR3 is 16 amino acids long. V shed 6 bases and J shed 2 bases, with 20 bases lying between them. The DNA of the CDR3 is TGTGCCAGCAGACCCACCGGAGAGGGCAAGACCTACGAGCAGTACTTC. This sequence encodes CASRPTGEGKTYEQYF.